Listed below are T cell receptor beta chains from one sample, sequenced in a study of cytomegalovirus exposure and HLA in healthy donors. The data were produced by immunoSEQ multiplex PCR, yet TCRdb's version contains in-frame clones alone and is incomplete. The table lists around 140,000 clones, around 82% of them singletons, with less than 7.5% in the top ten. Sequenced sample: PBMCs. Receptors were obtained from a woman between 40 and 55 years old in good health and CMV-seropositive. The CDR3 runs from the conserved cysteine through the conserved F or W. The D gene is left open where the match is weak. Not all rows give a size; the values are once, few, many and, for expanded clones, a class.

clone size,V gene,J gene,D gene,CDR3 protein
-,TRBV5-1,TRBJ2-1,TRBD2,CASSLGGSAEQFF
few,TRBV28,TRBJ2-7,TRBD1,CASSLHRGPYEQYF
-,TRBV28,TRBJ1-2,-,CASSFPGARGYTF
-,TRBV5-1,TRBJ1-1,TRBD1,CASSHTLWDSQNTEAFF
-,TRBV5-1,TRBJ2-4,-,CASSLGGENIQYF
-,TRBV5-6,TRBJ2-5,TRBD2,CASKLAPSSTETQYF
-,TRBV19,TRBJ2-3,-,CASSIPPADTQYF
-,TRBV10-3,TRBJ1-3,TRBD1,CAISDSTDKTGSGNTIYF
-,TRBV7-9,TRBJ2-5,TRBD2,CASSLELAGGPPLGAQYF
-,TRBV21-1,TRBJ1-4,-,CASSTKGVRGSEKLFF
-,TRBV7-9,TRBJ2-2,TRBD2,CASSSPLAGDSGELFF
-,TRBV6-6,TRBJ2-5,TRBD2,CASNWGGTPEETQYF
-,TRBV7-3,TRBJ2-6,-,CSSSPNRGSGANVLTF
-,TRBV6-1,TRBJ2-2,TRBD2,CASSEGWTSGRNGLFF
-,TRBV7-9,TRBJ2-1,-,CASSLAVAGRGEQFF
-,TRBV6-5,TRBJ2-2,TRBD2,CASSRGLAEELFF
-,TRBV5-1,TRBJ1-1,-,CASSMRDSTTEAFF
-,TRBV7-9,TRBJ1-2,TRBD1,CASSLGQGVNYGYTF
-,TRBV18,TRBJ2-2,TRBD1,CASSPPMGQGRRRDTGELFF
-,TRBV25-1,TRBJ2-2,TRBD2,CASSWTSGWNTGELFF
-,TRBV5-6,TRBJ1-2,-,CASSLELGSNYGYTF
once,TRBV11-2,TRBJ2-1,TRBD2,CASTVSGGGGYEQFF
-,TRBV18,TRBJ2-3,-,CASSPPGSGDTDTQYF
-,TRBV7-9,TRBJ2-2,TRBD2,CSSSFASGSSTGELFF
-,TRBV5-1,TRBJ1-2,TRBD1,CASSLKGTGSGYTF
-,TRBV5-5,TRBJ1-2,TRBD1,CASSRNRDREGGYTF
-,TRBV19,TRBJ2-1,-,CASSNLYYPSGNEQFF
-,TRBV13,TRBJ2-3,TRBD2,CASSATRGTSGSFGTDTQYF
-,TRBV2,TRBJ2-7,TRBD1,CASSDITGGEQYF
few,TRBV5-4,TRBJ2-5,TRBD1,CASSLEGQGARKETQYF
-,TRBV6-1,TRBJ2-2,-,CASSEQRRGLIPGELFF
few,TRBV27,TRBJ1-2,-,CASSPPWGLGYGYTF
-,TRBV18,TRBJ1-1,-,CASSPGRNTEAFF
-,TRBV7-2,TRBJ2-7,-,CASSQVVRGSYEQYF
-,TRBV6-4,TRBJ2-5,TRBD2,CASSMTSGSGETQYF
-,TRBV6-5,-,TRBD2,CASSYSGTRFYEQYF
-,TRBV4-2,TRBJ2-3,-,CASSQDPSDTQYF
-,TRBV30,TRBJ1-5,-,CAWQPSRSNQPQHF
-,TRBV2,TRBJ2-5,TRBD2,CASIGTSEETQYF
few,TRBV5-1,TRBJ2-7,-,CASSPPGTLSYEQYF
-,TRBV4-2,TRBJ2-7,TRBD1,CASSHGTGGGYEQYF
-,TRBV30,TRBJ1-4,-,CAYNLWGENEKLFF
-,TRBV9,TRBJ2-7,TRBD2,CASSGGAGGPSYEQYF
-,TRBV27,TRBJ2-7,-,CASSWSGASGEQYF
-,TRBV5-1,TRBJ2-3,-,CASWDLDTQYF
-,TRBV11-3,TRBJ2-7,-,CASSFVPYEQYF
few,TRBV7-9,TRBJ2-1,-,CASSLSIRAYNEQFF
-,TRBV11-2,TRBJ2-5,-,CASSPGEIEETQYF
-,TRBV28,TRBJ2-7,-,CASSLMGTEGFYEQYF